This T cell receptor beta chain was identified in a study of T cell responses to AZD1222 COVID-19 vaccine. Study results and limitations: Sampling captured repertoires only after the peak T cell response.

A note on this clone: Its specificity is not known.

Profiled with immunoSEQ multiplex PCR; TCRdb holds only in-frame clones, not every one. The sample carries fewer than 150,000 clones, more than 70% recorded once. The germline V and J ends were trimmed by 5 bases and 3 bases, with 7 bases remaining between them. The CDR3 extends over 13 amino acids. Germline assignment: CDR1 SGHTA and CDR2 FQGNSA. This sequence was found in an adult who received the AZD1222 COVID-19 vaccine. V is TRBV7-2 and J is TRBJ1-4; possible D gene TRBD1, 6 bases. The starting material was peripheral blood, obtained 28 days after the second AZD1222 dose. The CDR3 reads CASSQGSNEKLFF. CDR3 DNA: TGTGCCAGCAGCCAGGGGTCTAATGAAAAACTGTTTTTT.